Presented here are 21 T cell receptor beta chains from one specimen sequenced in a study of T-cell reconstitution after alpha-beta-depleted transplantation in children. Unique molecular identifiers were used to barcode this TCRbeta library. TCRdb ran MiXCR on the PCR reads and lists one entry per CDR3 protein. Among around 600,000 distinct CDR3 sequences listed, more than 20% were seen once. The input for sequencing was PBMCs, mostly from graft donor cells, taken 360 days after TCRalphabeta/CD19-depleted stem cell transplant. These TCRs come from a boy under two years old who had a stem cell transplant for acute myeloid leukemia, so the T cells may come from the graft donor.

This clonotype came up many times. V and J are TRBV20-1 and TRBJ2-5; 7 nucleotides match TRBD2. CDR3 length: 13 residues. Germline CDR1 DFQATT, CDR2 SNEGSKA (reference sequence). With 4 bases clipped from V and 4 bases from J, the junction kept 6 bases outside the gene matches. CDR3 sequence: CSAKSGNRETQYF. DNA of the CDR3: TGCAGTGCTAAGAGCGGGAATCGAGAGACCCAGTACTTC.

V and J are TRBV5-1 and TRBJ1-4, with D hard to call. Germline V gene lookup returns CDR1 SGHRS and CDR2 YFSETQ. Trimming shortened V by 4 bases and J by 4 bases, and 8 bases separated the two germline ends. The CDR3 extends over 13 amino acids. The CDR3, as DNA: TGCGCCAGCAGCGTTGGGGATAATGAAAAACTGTTTTTT. It is translated as CASSVGDNEKLFF.

This clonotype was counted only a few times. CDR3 coding DNA: TGTGCCAGCAGCTTAGGCGACAGTCCTAATGAAAAACTGTTTTTT. Protein sequence: CASSLGDSPNEKLFF. The V gene is TRBV7-9, the J gene TRBJ1-4; possible D gene TRBD1, 5 bases. Germline CDR1 reads SEHNR; CDR2 reads FQNEAQ (reference sequence). The V end lost 1 base, the J end lost 3 bases, and 9 bases lay between the germline ends. CDR3 size: 15 residues.

This clonotype showed up many times. This chain links TRBV20-1 with TRBJ2-3, with D maybe TRBD1 (6 bases). The CDR3 has 15 amino acids. The germline V and J ends were trimmed by 6 bases and 6 bases, with 22 bases remaining between them. Per germline, CDR1 DFQATT and CDR2 SNEGSKA (reference sequence). The CDR3 DNA is TGCAGTGCCCCATGGGGGACACGGAAGACGGATACGCAGTATTTT. It yields the protein CSAPWGTRKTDTQYF.

The genes are TRBV18 and TRBJ2-5; 10 positions agree with TRBD1. The length of the CDR3 is 15 residues. Trimming removed 5 bases from V and 4 bases from J; junction bases left unmatched: 7. The V gene's germline CDR1 is KGHSH and CDR2 LQKENI. DNA for the CDR3: TGTGCCAGCTCATCCGGGACAGGGGTTCCAGAGACCCAGTACTTC. Translation: CASSSGTGVPETQYF.

This clonotype appeared many times. The chain joins TRBV12-3 or TRBV12-4 to TRBJ1-2; the D gene is possibly TRBD1 (5 bases). V lost 2 bases to trimming and J lost 2 bases, with 6 bases between them. This CDR3 is 13 amino acids long. The CDR3 sequence is CASSLYRNYGYTF. The CDR3 coding sequence is TGTGCCAGCAGTTTATACAGGAACTATGGCTACACCTTC.

The chain couples TRBV29-1 to TRBJ1-1; 9 bases map to TRBD1. The V gene end was trimmed by 0 bases and the J gene end by 3 bases; junction bases not matched to a gene: 8. CDR3 length: 16 amino acids. Germline CDR1 and CDR2: SQVTM and ANQGSEA. CDR3 nucleotides: TGCAGCGTTGAAGAGCCGAGGGGACAGGGATACACTGAAGCTTTCTTT. Translating gives CSVEEPRGQGYTEAFF.

V gene TRBV20-1 combines with J gene TRBJ2-3, with 9 bases matching TRBD2. The ends lost 0 bases at V and 2 bases at J; junction bases unmatched: 9. Per the germline V gene, CDR1 is DFQATT and CDR2 is SNEGSKA (reference sequence). The CDR3 is 17 residues long. As DNA, the CDR3 is TGCAGTGCTAGAGAACTAGCGGGCCGAGATGTCACAGATACGCAGTATTTT. This encodes CSARELAGRDVTDTQYF.

This clonotype was seen only a few times. This rearrangement joins TRBV7-9 to TRBJ2-1; a weak D match, TRBD1 (6 bases). The V end was cut by 4 bases, the J end by 7 bases, with 11 bases between. The germline V gene has CDR1 SEHNR and CDR2 FQNEAQ (reference sequence). CDR3 length equals 13 residues. DNA for the CDR3: TGTGCCAGCAGCTCCGACAGGAAGAATGAGCAGTTCTTC. It encodes CASSSDRKNEQFF.

This clonotype was picked up a small number of times. The chain joins TRBV7-2 to TRBJ2-3; TRBD2 agrees at 9 bases. With V trimmed by 5 bases and J by 6 bases, 9 bases remained unmatched. CDR1 and CDR2 (germline): SGHTA, FQGNSA. The CDR3 is made up of 15 amino acids. The DNA for the CDR3 is TGTGCCAGCAGCCCCCGCGGGGGGGCCGGGGATACGCAGTATTTT. Translation: CASSPRGGAGDTQYF.

This clonotype has a count of ten or more. The chain employs TRBV6-5 and TRBJ2-6; D is unclear. Germline CDR1 and CDR2: MNHEY and SVGAGI. The CDR3 runs to 16 residues. Trimming removed 0 bases at V and 1 base at J, with 7 bases between. Here the CDR3 DNA reads TGTGCCAGCAGTTACTCGATGGGATCTGGGGCCAACGTCCTGACTTTC. This translates into CASSYSMGSGANVLTF.

This clonotype has a count of ten or more. V and J are TRBV6-5 and TRBJ2-5, with 9 positions matching TRBD1. Germline CDR1 is MNHEY and CDR2 is SVGAGI. Trimming cost V 2 bases and J 7 bases; bases outside gene matches: 8. CDR3 length equals 15 residues. Written as DNA, the CDR3 is TGTGCCAGCAGTTACCTGGGACAGGGAAAGGGGACCCAGTACTTC. This translates into CASSYLGQGKGTQYF.

This clonotype was observed many times. The chain is built from TRBV5-5 and TRBJ2-2; maybe TRBD2 (5 bases). V was pared by 6 bases and J by 6 bases, with 12 bases between. The CDR3 contains 13 residues. Germline V CDR1 and CDR2: SGHKS, YYEKEE (reference sequence). As DNA, the CDR3 is TGTGCCAGCAAGGTGGGAGAATCCGGGGAGCTGTTTTTT. It codes for CASKVGESGELFF.

V gene TRBV11-3 combines with J gene TRBJ2-7, with D perhaps matching TRBD2 (5 bases). Trimming pared 3 bases from V and 3 bases from J, leaving 15 bases between. This CDR3 region has 15 residues. Germline V lookup: CDR1 SGHNT, CDR2 YENEEA. CDR3 bases: TGTGCCAGCAGCTTTGGCCTACAAGGACTCTACGAGCAGTACTTC. Translated: CASSFGLQGLYEQYF. Using reference TRBV11-3 and TRBJ2-7 for the parts outside the CDR3, the full variable domain is EAGVVQSPRYKIIEKKQPVAFWCNPISGHNTLYWYLQNLGQGPELLIRYENEEAVDDSQLPKDRFSAERLKGVDSTLKIQPAELGDSAVYLCASSFGLQGLYEQYFGPGTRLTVT.

The sample holds many counts of this clonotype. This chain uses TRBV29-1 with TRBJ2-1; a possible D gene is TRBD2 (6 bases). This CDR3 contains 13 residues. The V gene lost 7 bases and the J gene lost 2 bases, with 12 bases spanning the gap. CDR1 is SQVTM and CDR2 is ANQGSEA in the germline V gene. The CDR3 is CSARTTTYNEQFF. DNA of the CDR3: TGCAGCGCCCGGACTACAACCTACAATGAGCAGTTCTTC.

This clonotype appeared a few times. The rearrangement joins TRBV6-5 to TRBJ1-4; a weak D match, TRBD1 (5 bases). Germline V lookup: CDR1 MNHEY, CDR2 SVGAGI. With 0 bases removed from V and 0 bases from J, the gap between germline ends came to 11 bases. CDR3 length: 17 amino acids. The CDR3 DNA sequence: TGTGCCAGCAGTTACTCGGTGGGACTTGCAACTAATGAAAAACTGTTTTTT. Translating gives CASSYSVGLATNEKLFF.

This chain links TRBV12-3 or TRBV12-4 with TRBJ1-6; D unclear. This CDR3 is built from 16 residues. Trimming stripped 7 bases from V and 2 bases from J, with 15 bases between. CDR3 in amino acids: CASTLGRGTYNSPLHF. The DNA of the CDR3 is TGTGCCAGCACACTTGGACGGGGAACCTATAATTCACCCCTCCACTTT.

V is TRBV24-1 and J is TRBJ2-1, with D perhaps matching TRBD1 (5 bases). Per the germline V gene, CDR1 is KGHDR and CDR2 is SFDVKD. The length of the CDR3 is 15 residues. Trimming removed 1 base from V and 3 bases from J, with 9 bases in between. Written as DNA, the CDR3 is TGTGCCACCAGTGATTTAAGGGGTGTCTACAATGAGCAGTTCTTC. Protein product: CATSDLRGVYNEQFF.

The V call is TRBV7-9, the J call TRBJ2-1; a weak D match, TRBD1 (6 bases). Germline V lookup: CDR1 SEHNR, CDR2 FQNEAQ (reference sequence). This CDR3 contains 12 residues. Trimming pared 6 bases from V and 7 bases from J, leaving 10 bases between. The CDR3: CASRQQGNEQFF. In nucleotides, the CDR3 is TGTGCCAGCAGGCAACAGGGAAATGAGCAGTTCTTC.

The CDR3 loop reads CASSQGTGMYNEQFF. The CDR3 region has the DNA TGCGCCAGCAGCCAAGGGACAGGGATGTACAATGAGCAGTTCTTC. The V and J genes are TRBV4-1 and TRBJ2-1, with 8 bases identical to TRBD1. The CDR3 consists of 15 residues. V lost 1 base to trimming and J lost 4 bases; unmatched junction nucleotides: 3. Germline V gene data show CDR1 as MGHRA and CDR2 as YSYEKL.

V usage is TRBV10-1 and J usage is TRBJ2-2; the match to TRBD1 covers 9 bases. Germline V gives CDR1 WNHNN, CDR2 SYGVQD (reference sequence). The V and J ends lost 4 bases and 5 bases, in that order; junction bases with no gene match: 2. The CDR3 has 14 amino acids. The CDR3 reads CASSGDRATGELFF. As DNA, the CDR3 is TGCGCCAGCAGTGGGGACAGGGCGACCGGGGAGCTGTTTTTT.